This record covers a single T cell receptor beta chain. The protocol was immunoSEQ multiplex PCR, while the TCRdb copy is restricted to in-frame clones and leaves out a portion. The data show 35,000 to 50,000 clones, approximately 90% seen once. The data were taken from a study of OX40 agonist ivuxolimab in advanced cancers. Overall study: Three patients showed partial responses: one hepatocellular carcinoma and two cutaneous melanoma cases.

The J segment lost 1 base and the V segment lost 2 bases, leaving 4 bases of the junction unmatched. The CDR3 length is 16 residues. Germline values: CDR1 SGHAT, CDR2 FQNNGV. The sequenced sample was CD4+ or CD8+ T cells sorted from blood, obtained in a trial of the OX40 agonist ivuxolimab. V gene TRBV11-2 combines with J gene TRBJ1-3, with 8 bases fitting TRBD1. This clonotype was obtained from an adult with an advanced solid tumor such as melanoma, head and neck, liver or kidney cancer. CDR3 sequence: CASSLLRGRSGNTIYF. The CDR3 bases are TGTGCCAGCAGCTTACTCAGGGGGCGATCTGGAAACACCATATATTTT.